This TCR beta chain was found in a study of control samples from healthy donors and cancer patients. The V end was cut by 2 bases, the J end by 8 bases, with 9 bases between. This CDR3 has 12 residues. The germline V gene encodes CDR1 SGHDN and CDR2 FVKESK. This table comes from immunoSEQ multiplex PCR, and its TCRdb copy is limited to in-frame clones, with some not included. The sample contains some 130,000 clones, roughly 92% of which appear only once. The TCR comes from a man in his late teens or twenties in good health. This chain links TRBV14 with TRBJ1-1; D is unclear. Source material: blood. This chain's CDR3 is CASSQKTTEAFF. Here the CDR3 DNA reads TGTGCCAGCAGCCAAAAGACAACAGAAGCTTTCTTT.